The subject of this entry is one T cell receptor beta chain. The data stem from a study of vaccination and CD4 T cells after COVID-19. The CDR3 is 15 amino acids. One entry per CDR3 protein results from TCRdb running MiXCR on the PCR reads. The sample records fewer than 20,000 distinct CDR3 sequences, 62% being singletons. The source material was CD4+ T cells from blood, sampled before SARS-CoV-2 vaccination. The TCR originated in a human donor who had recovered from COVID-19. The chain couples TRBV21-1 to TRBJ1-1; the table's D call TRBD1 went unverified against the DNA. TRBV21-1 is given as a pseudogene. CDR3 loop: CASSKVETGGTEAFF. The CDR3 DNA sequence: TGTGCCAGCAGCAAAGTAGAAACAGGGGGCACTGAAGCTTTCTTT.